A selection of T cell receptor beta chains follows, all from one sample in a study of T cells in Graves' hyperthyroidism and ophthalmopathy. TCRdb re-derived calls from the multiplex PCR reads in MiXCR, one entry per CDR3 protein. The sample gives fewer than 600,000 distinct CDR3 sequences, approximately 15% of which show up once; about 17% is in the top ten. Sequenced sample: blood. Receptors were obtained from a woman aged 18 to 35 with Graves' hyperthyroidism. Each CDR3 is given with its conserved first and last residue. Fields, in order: clone size, D gene, CDR3 length, J gene, V gene, CDR3 protein, CDR3 DNA. A D gene is named only where the DNA matches it firmly. Clone size is given for some rows only: seen once, a few or many times, or a class if the clone is expanded.

clone_size: many
d_call: TRBD2
cdr3_length: 14
j_call: TRBJ2-1
v_call: TRBV18
cdr3_aa: CASSLAGFYNEQFF
cdr3_nt: TGTGCCAGCTCACTAGCGGGATTTTACAATGAGCAGTTCTTC

clone_size: few
d_call: NA
cdr3_length: 15
j_call: TRBJ1-1
v_call: TRBV4-1
cdr3_aa: CASSQEDRDGTEAFF
cdr3_nt: TGCGCCAGCAGCCAAGAAGATAGGGACGGGACTGAAGCTTTCTTT

clone_size: many
d_call: NA
cdr3_length: 14
j_call: TRBJ1-1
v_call: TRBV18
cdr3_aa: CASSPGVSGALAFF
cdr3_nt: TGTGCCAGCTCACCAGGCGTGAGCGGGGCCTTAGCTTTCTTT

clone_size: few
d_call: TRBD1
cdr3_length: 17
j_call: TRBJ1-2
v_call: TRBV13
cdr3_aa: CASSLEGDRVAYYGYTF
cdr3_nt: TGTGCCAGCAGCCTAGAGGGGGACAGGGTCGCTTACTATGGCTACACCTTC

clone_size: NA
d_call: NA
cdr3_length: 15
j_call: TRBJ2-5
v_call: TRBV6-5
cdr3_aa: CASSSGLPEGETQYF
cdr3_nt: TGTGCCAGCAGTTCCGGACTACCGGAGGGAGAGACCCAGTACTTC

clone_size: few
d_call: NA
cdr3_length: 16
j_call: TRBJ1-4
v_call: TRBV7-2
cdr3_aa: CASSSQTGQLKEKLFF
cdr3_nt: TGTGCCAGCAGCTCCCAAACGGGGCAATTGAAGGAAAAACTGTTTTTT

clone_size: NA
d_call: NA
cdr3_length: 15
j_call: TRBJ1-5
v_call: TRBV19
cdr3_aa: CASSTRTGYGQPQHF
cdr3_nt: TGTGCCAGTAGTACCCGAACAGGGTACGGTCAGCCCCAGCATTTT

clone_size: many
d_call: NA
cdr3_length: 14
j_call: TRBJ2-2
v_call: TRBV24-1
cdr3_aa: CATSDFPNTGELFF
cdr3_nt: TGTGCCACCAGTGATTTCCCGAACACCGGGGAGCTGTTTTTT

clone_size: NA
d_call: NA
cdr3_length: 14
j_call: TRBJ2-6
v_call: TRBV18
cdr3_aa: CASSAASGANVLTF
cdr3_nt: TGTGCCAGCTCGGCCGCCTCTGGGGCCAACGTCCTGACTTTC

clone_size: many
d_call: TRBD1
cdr3_length: 14
j_call: TRBJ2-7
v_call: TRBV27
cdr3_aa: CASSLGSRGLEQYF
cdr3_nt: TGTGCCAGCAGCCTGGGGAGCAGGGGGCTCGAGCAGTACTTC

clone_size: few
d_call: TRBD1
cdr3_length: 14
j_call: TRBJ2-3
v_call: TRBV6-1
cdr3_aa: CASSDRGFSDTQYF
cdr3_nt: TGTGCCAGCAGTGACAGGGGGTTTTCAGATACGCAGTATTTT

clone_size: many
d_call: NA
cdr3_length: 17
j_call: TRBJ2-7
v_call: TRBV11-2
cdr3_aa: CASSLNSWGGASYEQYF
cdr3_nt: TGTGCCAGCAGCTTAAACTCTTGGGGCGGGGCATCCTACGAGCAGTACTTC

clone_size: many
d_call: NA
cdr3_length: 12
j_call: TRBJ2-7
v_call: TRBV20-1
cdr3_aa: CSGRQGSYEQYF
cdr3_nt: TGCAGTGGCCGTCAGGGCTCCTACGAGCAGTACTTC

clone_size: many
d_call: NA
cdr3_length: 14
j_call: TRBJ1-1
v_call: TRBV19
cdr3_aa: CASRTTGSKSEAFF
cdr3_nt: TGTGCCAGTAGGACTACAGGGTCAAAGTCTGAAGCTTTCTTT

clone_size: NA
d_call: NA
cdr3_length: 21
j_call: TRBJ1-3
v_call: TRBV6-2/TRBV6-3
cdr3_aa: CARNHRDDRSSGNVWGNTIYF
cdr3_nt: TGTGCCAGAAACCACCGTGACGACAGGAGCTCGGGCAATGTGTGGGGAAACACCATATATTTT

clone_size: many
d_call: TRBD1
cdr3_length: 14
j_call: TRBJ1-1
v_call: TRBV11-2
cdr3_aa: CASSPLDRVTEAFF
cdr3_nt: TGTGCCAGCAGCCCCTTGGACAGGGTCACTGAAGCTTTCTTT

clone_size: many
d_call: TRBD1
cdr3_length: 14
j_call: TRBJ1-6
v_call: TRBV12-3/TRBV12-4
cdr3_aa: CASSLGQDVSPLHF
cdr3_nt: TGTGCCAGCAGCCTCGGACAGGATGTTTCACCCCTCCACTTT

clone_size: many
d_call: NA
cdr3_length: 15
j_call: TRBJ2-1
v_call: TRBV6-1
cdr3_aa: CASRRGLARYNEQFF
cdr3_nt: TGTGCCAGCAGGCGAGGCCTAGCCAGATACAATGAGCAGTTCTTC

clone_size: few
d_call: TRBD1
cdr3_length: 15
j_call: TRBJ1-1
v_call: TRBV7-9
cdr3_aa: CASSHLRDRASEAFF
cdr3_nt: TGTGCCAGCAGCCATCTAAGGGACAGGGCGTCTGAAGCTTTCTTT

clone_size: many
d_call: NA
cdr3_length: 15
j_call: TRBJ2-3
v_call: TRBV24-1
cdr3_aa: CATSDLGGSTDTQYF
cdr3_nt: TGTGCCACCAGTGATTTGGGCGGGAGCACAGATACGCAGTATTTT

clone_size: many
d_call: NA
cdr3_length: 13
j_call: TRBJ1-1
v_call: TRBV27
cdr3_aa: CASSLSLGSEAFF
cdr3_nt: TGTGCCAGCAGTTTATCGCTAGGGTCTGAAGCTTTCTTT

clone_size: NA
d_call: TRBD1
cdr3_length: 16
j_call: TRBJ1-2
v_call: TRBV2
cdr3_aa: CASRPTDRGTNYGYTF
cdr3_nt: TGTGCCAGCAGACCCACTGACAGGGGCACTAACTATGGCTACACCTTC

clone_size: few
d_call: NA
cdr3_length: 15
j_call: TRBJ2-1
v_call: TRBV30
cdr3_aa: CAWSRGGGSHNEQFF
cdr3_nt: TGTGCCTGGAGTCGAGGGGGAGGCTCCCACAATGAGCAGTTCTTC

clone_size: few
d_call: NA
cdr3_length: 15
j_call: TRBJ2-1
v_call: TRBV6-2/TRBV6-3
cdr3_aa: CASSQGGSSYNEQFF
cdr3_nt: TGTGCCAGCAGCCAGGGGGGGAGCTCCTACAATGAGCAGTTCTTC

clone_size: many
d_call: TRBD1
cdr3_length: 13
j_call: TRBJ1-5
v_call: TRBV19
cdr3_aa: CATLGTGHQPQHF
cdr3_nt: TGTGCCACTCTCGGGACAGGTCATCAGCCCCAGCATTTT

clone_size: many
d_call: TRBD2
cdr3_length: 16
j_call: TRBJ2-1
v_call: TRBV27
cdr3_aa: CASSPSGSPPYNEQFF
cdr3_nt: TGTGCCAGCAGTCCCAGCGGGAGTCCCCCCTACAATGAGCAGTTCTTC

clone_size: NA
d_call: NA
cdr3_length: 13
j_call: TRBJ2-5
v_call: TRBV10-2
cdr3_aa: CASERGDQETQYF
cdr3_nt: TGCGCCAGCGAGAGGGGAGACCAAGAGACCCAGTACTTC

clone_size: NA
d_call: TRBD1
cdr3_length: 17
j_call: TRBJ1-5
v_call: TRBV4-1
cdr3_aa: CASSQPLRGTANQPQHF
cdr3_nt: TGCGCCAGCAGCCAACCTTTACGAGGGACAGCCAATCAGCCCCAGCATTTT

clone_size: NA
d_call: NA
cdr3_length: 19
j_call: TRBJ1-3
v_call: TRBV19
cdr3_aa: CASQILGTGTRRTGNTIYF
cdr3_nt: TGTGCCAGTCAAATTCTCGGTACCGGGACAAGGAGGACTGGAAACACCATATATTTT

clone_size: many
d_call: TRBD2
cdr3_length: 15
j_call: TRBJ2-7
v_call: TRBV3-1
cdr3_aa: CASSQVWTSPWEQYF
cdr3_nt: TGTGCCAGCAGCCAAGTTTGGACTAGCCCTTGGGAGCAGTACTTC

clone_size: NA
d_call: NA
cdr3_length: 12
j_call: TRBJ1-5
v_call: TRBV19
cdr3_aa: CASSVSSEPQHF
cdr3_nt: TGTGCCAGTAGCGTTTCCTCCGAGCCCCAGCATTTT

clone_size: many
d_call: NA
cdr3_length: 12
j_call: TRBJ2-7
v_call: TRBV3-1
cdr3_aa: CASSRGTYEQYF
cdr3_nt: TGTGCCAGCAGCCGCGGGACCTACGAGCAGTACTTC

clone_size: many
d_call: NA
cdr3_length: 11
j_call: TRBJ1-2
v_call: TRBV29-1
cdr3_aa: CSAEAGPNYTF
cdr3_nt: TGCAGCGCCGAAGCAGGTCCGAACTACACCTTC

clone_size: NA
d_call: NA
cdr3_length: 14
j_call: TRBJ1-1
v_call: TRBV27
cdr3_aa: CASSLFGRVGEAFF
cdr3_nt: TGTGCCAGCAGTTTATTTGGCAGGGTGGGTGAAGCTTTCTTT

clone_size: many
d_call: NA
cdr3_length: 14
j_call: TRBJ1-2
v_call: TRBV20-1
cdr3_aa: CSAKPRQPNYGYTF
cdr3_nt: TGCAGTGCTAAGCCGCGGCAGCCTAACTATGGCTACACCTTC

clone_size: many
d_call: NA
cdr3_length: 12
j_call: TRBJ2-2
v_call: TRBV30
cdr3_aa: CACSPKVGELFF
cdr3_nt: TGTGCCTGTTCGCCGAAAGTCGGGGAGCTGTTTTTT

clone_size: NA
d_call: TRBD2
cdr3_length: 19
j_call: TRBJ2-2
v_call: TRBV12-5
cdr3_aa: CARGLSSFGERGGTGELFF
cdr3_nt: TGTGCTAGAGGTTTGTCCAGCTTTGGGGAGCGGGGGGGCACCGGAGAGCTGTTTTTT

clone_size: many
d_call: TRBD2
cdr3_length: 15
j_call: TRBJ2-1
v_call: TRBV9
cdr3_aa: CASSVEGLAWNEQFF
cdr3_nt: TGTGCCAGCAGCGTAGAGGGACTAGCATGGAATGAGCAGTTCTTC

clone_size: NA
d_call: TRBD1
cdr3_length: 15
j_call: TRBJ2-4
v_call: TRBV6-1
cdr3_aa: CASSAIPGQGHIQYF
cdr3_nt: TGTGCCAGCAGTGCAATCCCGGGACAGGGCCACATTCAGTACTTC

clone_size: many
d_call: NA
cdr3_length: 15
j_call: TRBJ1-4
v_call: TRBV10-2
cdr3_aa: CASSERVGANEKLFF
cdr3_nt: TGCGCCAGCAGTGAGAGGGTAGGGGCTAATGAAAAACTGTTTTTT

clone_size: NA
d_call: NA
cdr3_length: 13
j_call: TRBJ1-5
v_call: TRBV5-6
cdr3_aa: CASSGCSNQPQHF
cdr3_nt: TGTGCCAGCAGCGGCTGTAGCAATCAGCCCCAGCATTTT

clone_size: many
d_call: NA
cdr3_length: 14
j_call: TRBJ2-5
v_call: TRBV11-2
cdr3_aa: CASSLGPERETQYF
cdr3_nt: TGTGCCAGCAGCTTAGGCCCTGAACGGGAGACCCAGTACTTC

clone_size: many
d_call: NA
cdr3_length: 10
j_call: TRBJ2-5
v_call: TRBV29-1
cdr3_aa: CSAEQETQYF
cdr3_nt: TGCAGCGCGGAGCAAGAGACCCAGTACTTC

clone_size: many
d_call: NA
cdr3_length: 14
j_call: TRBJ1-2
v_call: TRBV12-3/TRBV12-4
cdr3_aa: CASSLRERDYGYTF
cdr3_nt: TGTGCCAGCAGTTTAAGGGAAAGGGACTATGGCTACACCTTC